This entry is about one T cell receptor beta chain. The sample comes from a study of CD8 T cells in Susac syndrome. RNA was extracted with the RNeasy kit, and a quantity of about 0.45 to 1 ug was reverse transcribed using random hexamers. The immunoSEQ assay covered 54 Vbeta and 13 Jbeta segments for CDR3. TCRdb re-called the immunoSEQ multiplex PCR reads with MiXCR, one entry per CDR3 protein. This table has around 80,000 distinct CDR3 sequences, roughly 95% appearing once. Trimming cost V 0 bases and J 0 bases, with 10 bases left between them. Germline-derived CDR1 and CDR2 are MNHEY and SVGAGI. This CDR3 is built from 16 residues.

The TCR was taken from a human donor with Susac syndrome. The chain has TRBV6-5 and TRBJ2-3, with D uncertain. The specimen was CD8+ T cells from PBMCs. This CDR3 is CASSYSTTPSTDTQYF. CDR3 nucleotide sequence: TGTGCCAGCAGTTACTCGACGACGCCCAGCACAGATACGCAGTATTTT.